These T cell receptor gamma chains were read from a single sample in a study of human gamma delta and Vdelta1 T cells. Their antigen targets remain unknown. TCRdb reprocessed the PCR reads using CATT. Here the sample spans approximately 8,400 gamma-chain clones, around 45% being singletons. The sample taken for sequencing was Vdelta1 gamma-delta T cells from blood grown in culture (DOT cells). Receptors were obtained from a human donor in good health. The CDR3 runs from the conserved cysteine through the conserved F or W. The order of the fields is clone size, V gene, J gene, CDR3 DNA, CDR3 protein. Not every row has a clone size; where given, it reads once, few, many or a size class.

clone size: -; V gene: TRGV2; J gene: TRGJP1; CDR3 DNA: TGTGCCACCTGGGACGCGATAGCTAGGTTCAAGATATTT; CDR3 protein: CATWDAIARFKIF
clone size: -; V gene: TRGV9; J gene: TRGJ1/TRGJ2; CDR3 DNA: TGTGCCTTGTGGGAGGGAAAATATTATAAGAAACTCTTT; CDR3 protein: CALWEGKYYKKLF
clone size: few; V gene: TRGV2; J gene: TRGJ1/TRGJ2; CDR3 DNA: TGTGCCACCTGGGAACCCTATTATAAGAAACTCTTT; CDR3 protein: CATWEPYYKKLF
clone size: medium-sized; V gene: TRGV8; J gene: TRGJP1; CDR3 DNA: TGTGCCACCTGGGATCAGGAAGCTGATTCTGACCCACTCAGATCTGGTTGGTTCAAGATATTT; CDR3 protein: CATWDQEADSDPLRSGWFKIF
clone size: -; V gene: TRGV5; J gene: TRGJP2; CDR3 DNA: TGTGCCACCTGGGACACGAGTAGTGATTGGATCAAGACGTTT; CDR3 protein: CATWDTSSDWIKTF
clone size: -; V gene: TRGV5; J gene: TRGJ1/TRGJ2; CDR3 DNA: TGTGCCACCTGGGACAGGCTTCGATATTATAAGAAACTCTTT; CDR3 protein: CATWDRLRYYKKLF
clone size: -; V gene: TRGV2; J gene: TRGJ1/TRGJ2; CDR3 DNA: TGTGCCACCTGGGACGGGGGTCAAAGTTATTATAAGAAACTCTTT; CDR3 protein: CATWDGGQSYYKKLF
clone size: -; V gene: TRGV3; J gene: TRGJ1/TRGJ2; CDR3 DNA: TGTGCCGCCTGGGACAGGCTGGTTTATTATAAGAAACTCTTT; CDR3 protein: CAAWDRLVYYKKLF
clone size: -; V gene: TRGV2; J gene: TRGJ1/TRGJ2; CDR3 DNA: TGTGCCACCTGGGACGGACCGGGTTATAAGAAACTCTTT; CDR3 protein: CATWDGPGYKKLF
clone size: large; V gene: TRGV8; J gene: TRGJP2; CDR3 DNA: TGTGCCACCTGGGATAGTGATTGGATCAAGACGTTT; CDR3 protein: CATWDSDWIKTF
clone size: -; V gene: TRGV4; J gene: TRGJ1/TRGJ2; CDR3 DNA: TGTGCCCAATATTATTATAAGAAACTCTTT; CDR3 protein: CAQYYYKKLF
clone size: -; V gene: TRGV2; J gene: TRGJP2; CDR3 DNA: TGTGCCACCTGGGAAGGTGATTGGATCAAGACGTTT; CDR3 protein: CATWEGDWIKTF
clone size: -; V gene: TRGV3; J gene: TRGJ1/TRGJ2; CDR3 DNA: TGTGCCACCTGGGACAGGCCCCATTATTATAAGAAACTCTTT; CDR3 protein: CATWDRPHYYKKLF
clone size: -; V gene: TRGV8; J gene: TRGJP2; CDR3 DNA: TGTGCCACCTGGGATACTAAAAACGGTGATTGGATCAAGACGTTT; CDR3 protein: CATWDTKNGDWIKTF
clone size: -; V gene: TRGV9; J gene: TRGJ1/TRGJ2; CDR3 DNA: TGTGCCTTGTGGGGGAAATCCTTGAATTATTATAAGAAACTCTTT; CDR3 protein: CALWGKSLNYYKKLF
clone size: -; V gene: TRGV3; J gene: TRGJ1/TRGJ2; CDR3 DNA: TGTGCCACCTGGGACAGACAGCATAAGAAACTCTTT; CDR3 protein: CATWDRQHKKLF
clone size: -; V gene: TRGV3; J gene: TRGJ1/TRGJ2; CDR3 DNA: TGTGCCACCTGGGACAGGCCGGGGGAATATAAGAAACTCTTT; CDR3 protein: CATWDRPGEYKKLF
clone size: -; V gene: TRGV2; J gene: TRGJ1/TRGJ2; CDR3 DNA: TGTGCCACCTGGGACGGGCCTCATAATTATTATAAGAAACTCTTT; CDR3 protein: CATWDGPHNYYKKLF
clone size: few; V gene: TRGV4; J gene: TRGJ1/TRGJ2; CDR3 DNA: TGTGCCACCTGGGATTCCTTTGTTGGGAAACTCTTT; CDR3 protein: CATWDSFVGKLF
clone size: few; V gene: TRGV9; J gene: TRGJP1; CDR3 DNA: TGTGCCTTGTGGGAGGTTCGGGGCGCCACTGGTTGGTTCAAGATATTT; CDR3 protein: CALWEVRGATGWFKIF
clone size: -; V gene: TRGV10; J gene: TRGJP1; CDR3 DNA: TGTGCTGCGTGGGAAGGCCCCCCGTTCAAGATATTT; CDR3 protein: CAAWEGPPFKIF
clone size: few; V gene: TRGV8; J gene: TRGJ1/TRGJ2; CDR3 DNA: TGTGCCACCTGGGATGGGCCTGGAGGTTATAAGAAACTCTTT; CDR3 protein: CATWDGPGGYKKLF
clone size: -; V gene: TRGV4; J gene: TRGJ1/TRGJ2; CDR3 DNA: TGTGCCACCTGGGATGGGCCTTTTTATTATTATAAGAAACTCTTT; CDR3 protein: CATWDGPFYYYKKLF
clone size: -; V gene: TRGV9; J gene: TRGJ1/TRGJ2; CDR3 DNA: TGTGCCTTGTGGGAGCCCCGGTATTATAAGAAACTCTTT; CDR3 protein: CALWEPRYYKKLF
clone size: -; V gene: TRGV5; J gene: TRGJ1/TRGJ2; CDR3 DNA: TGTGCCACCTGGGAACAGTATAAGAAACTCTTT; CDR3 protein: CATWEQYKKLF
clone size: -; V gene: TRGV5; J gene: TRGJ1/TRGJ2; CDR3 DNA: TGTGCCACCTGGGACAGGCCGGTTCTTTCTTATAAGAAACTCTTT; CDR3 protein: CATWDRPVLSYKKLF
clone size: -; V gene: TRGV9; J gene: TRGJ1/TRGJ2; CDR3 DNA: TGTGCCTTGTGGGAGGTGCAAAAGGTTTGTAAGAAACTCTTT; CDR3 protein: CALWEVQKVCKKLF
clone size: -; V gene: TRGV4; J gene: TRGJ1/TRGJ2; CDR3 DNA: TGTGCCACCTGGGATAGCGGGCATAAGAAACTCTTT; CDR3 protein: CATWDSGHKKLF
clone size: -; V gene: TRGV5; J gene: TRGJ1/TRGJ2; CDR3 DNA: TGTGCCACCTGGGACACTCCCATGAATTATTATAAGAAACTCTTT; CDR3 protein: CATWDTPMNYYKKLF
clone size: -; V gene: TRGV9; J gene: TRGJ1/TRGJ2; CDR3 DNA: TGTGCCTTGTGGGAAGCCTCAAATTATAAGAAACTCTTT; CDR3 protein: CALWEASNYKKLF
clone size: -; V gene: TRGV10; J gene: TRGJ1/TRGJ2; CDR3 DNA: TGTGCTGCGTGGGATAAGGATTATAAGAAACTCTTT; CDR3 protein: CAAWDKDYKKLF
clone size: -; V gene: TRGV8; J gene: TRGJ1/TRGJ2; CDR3 DNA: TGTGCCACCTGGGATATATGGTATAAGAAACTCTTT; CDR3 protein: CATWDIWYKKLF
clone size: few; V gene: TRGV9; J gene: TRGJ1/TRGJ2; CDR3 DNA: TGTGCCTTGTGGGAGCTTCATCCTAATTATTATAAGAAACTCTTT; CDR3 protein: CALWELHPNYYKKLF
clone size: -; V gene: TRGV2; J gene: TRGJ1/TRGJ2; CDR3 DNA: TGTGCCACCTGGGACGGGCCGATGTTAGATAAGAAACTCTTT; CDR3 protein: CATWDGPMLDKKLF
clone size: -; V gene: TRGV4; J gene: TRGJ1/TRGJ2; CDR3 DNA: TGTGCCACCTGGGACCGGCTGAGTCATAAGAAACTCTTT; CDR3 protein: CATWDRLSHKKLF
clone size: few; V gene: TRGV8; J gene: TRGJP2; CDR3 DNA: TGTGCCACCTGGGACCAGGGAGGTGATTGGATCAAGACGTTT; CDR3 protein: CATWDQGGDWIKTF
clone size: -; V gene: TRGV10; J gene: TRGJ1/TRGJ2; CDR3 DNA: TGTGCTGCGTGGGGGGCGAAACTCTTT; CDR3 protein: CAAWGAKLF
clone size: few; V gene: TRGV4; J gene: TRGJ1/TRGJ2; CDR3 DNA: TGTGCCACCTGGGATGGGCCCTTAAATTATAAGAAACTCTTT; CDR3 protein: CATWDGPLNYKKLF
clone size: few; V gene: TRGV2; J gene: TRGJ1/TRGJ2; CDR3 DNA: TGTGCCACCTGGGACGGAGTTATACTCTTT; CDR3 protein: CATWDGVILF
clone size: -; V gene: TRGV4; J gene: TRGJ1/TRGJ2; CDR3 DNA: TGTGCCACCTGGGACATAAATTATTATAAGAAACTCTTT; CDR3 protein: CATWDINYYKKLF
clone size: -; V gene: TRGV4; J gene: TRGJ1/TRGJ2; CDR3 DNA: TGTGCCACCTGGGATGGGACTAAGAAACTCTTT; CDR3 protein: CATWDGTKKLF
clone size: -; V gene: TRGV4; J gene: TRGJ1/TRGJ2; CDR3 DNA: TGTGCCACCTGGGATGGCCTGAATTATTATAAGAAACTCTTT; CDR3 protein: CATWDGLNYYKKLF
clone size: -; V gene: TRGV5; J gene: TRGJ1/TRGJ2; CDR3 DNA: TGTGCCACCTGGGACAGGCTAGGCTATAAGAAACTCTTT; CDR3 protein: CATWDRLGYKKLF
clone size: -; V gene: TRGV8; J gene: TRGJ1/TRGJ2; CDR3 DNA: TGTGCCACCTGGGATAGGAGATATTATAAGAAACTCTTT; CDR3 protein: CATWDRRYYKKLF
clone size: few; V gene: TRGV9; J gene: TRGJ1/TRGJ2; CDR3 DNA: TGTGCCTTGTGGGAGGTGCATGGGGGGAATTATTATAAGAAACTCTTT; CDR3 protein: CALWEVHGGNYYKKLF
clone size: -; V gene: TRGV10; J gene: TRGJP1; CDR3 DNA: TGTGCTGCGTGGGATTCCTATACCACTGGTTGGTTCAAGATATTT; CDR3 protein: CAAWDSYTTGWFKIF
clone size: few; V gene: TRGV8; J gene: TRGJ1/TRGJ2; CDR3 DNA: TGTGCCACCTGGGATGTTTATTATTATAAGAAACTCTTT; CDR3 protein: CATWDVYYYKKLF
clone size: few; V gene: TRGV10; J gene: TRGJ1/TRGJ2; CDR3 DNA: TGTGCTGCGTGGGATTATCGGAAACTCTTT; CDR3 protein: CAAWDYRKLF
clone size: -; V gene: TRGV4; J gene: TRGJ1/TRGJ2; CDR3 DNA: TGTGCCACCTGGGATGGGTGGCATTATAAGAAACTCTTT; CDR3 protein: CATWDGWHYKKLF
clone size: -; V gene: TRGV3; J gene: TRGJ1/TRGJ2; CDR3 DNA: TGTGCCACCTGGGACCGACGGGGTTATAAGAAACTCTTT; CDR3 protein: CATWDRRGYKKLF
clone size: few; V gene: TRGV2; J gene: TRGJP2; CDR3 DNA: TGTGCCACCTGGGACGGGCCTCATGGTAGTGATTGGATCAAGACGTTT; CDR3 protein: CATWDGPHGSDWIKTF
clone size: -; V gene: TRGV3; J gene: TRGJ1/TRGJ2; CDR3 DNA: TGTGCCACCTGGGACGGAAGCGATTATTATAAGAAACTCTTT; CDR3 protein: CATWDGSDYYKKLF
clone size: -; V gene: TRGV2; J gene: TRGJP2; CDR3 DNA: TGTGCCACCTGGGACGGGCATAGTAGTGATTGGATCAAGACGTTT; CDR3 protein: CATWDGHSSDWIKTF
clone size: -; V gene: TRGV5; J gene: TRGJ1/TRGJ2; CDR3 DNA: TGTGCCACCTGGGATTGGAAACGGACTGTGGGGAAGAAACTCTTT; CDR3 protein: CATWDWKRTVGKKLF